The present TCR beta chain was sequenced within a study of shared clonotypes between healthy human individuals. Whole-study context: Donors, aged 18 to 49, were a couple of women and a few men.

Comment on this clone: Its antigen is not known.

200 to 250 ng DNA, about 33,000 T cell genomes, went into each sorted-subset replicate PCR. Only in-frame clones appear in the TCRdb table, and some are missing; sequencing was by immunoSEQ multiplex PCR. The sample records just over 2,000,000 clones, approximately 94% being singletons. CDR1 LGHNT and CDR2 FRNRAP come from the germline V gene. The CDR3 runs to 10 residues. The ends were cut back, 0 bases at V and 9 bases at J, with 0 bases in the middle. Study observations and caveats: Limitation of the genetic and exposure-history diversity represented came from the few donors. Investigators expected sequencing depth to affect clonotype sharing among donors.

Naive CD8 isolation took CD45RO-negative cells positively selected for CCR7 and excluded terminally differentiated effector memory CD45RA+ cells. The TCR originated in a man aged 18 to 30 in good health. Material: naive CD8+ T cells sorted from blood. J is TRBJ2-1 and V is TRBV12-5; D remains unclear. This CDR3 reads CASGLVEQFF. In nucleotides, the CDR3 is TGTGCTAGTGGTTTGGTTGAGCAGTTCTTC.